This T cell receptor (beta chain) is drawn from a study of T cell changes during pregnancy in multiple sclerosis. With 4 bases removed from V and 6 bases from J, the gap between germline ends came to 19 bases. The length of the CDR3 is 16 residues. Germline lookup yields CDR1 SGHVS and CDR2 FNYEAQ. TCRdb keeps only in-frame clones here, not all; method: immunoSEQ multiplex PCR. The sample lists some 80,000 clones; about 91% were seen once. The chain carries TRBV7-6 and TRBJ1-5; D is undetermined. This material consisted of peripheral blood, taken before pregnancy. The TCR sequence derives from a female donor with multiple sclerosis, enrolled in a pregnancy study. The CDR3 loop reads CASSSSLRKEGQPQHF. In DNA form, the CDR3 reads TGTGCCAGCAGCTCATCCTTGAGGAAGGAAGGTCAGCCCCAGCATTTT.